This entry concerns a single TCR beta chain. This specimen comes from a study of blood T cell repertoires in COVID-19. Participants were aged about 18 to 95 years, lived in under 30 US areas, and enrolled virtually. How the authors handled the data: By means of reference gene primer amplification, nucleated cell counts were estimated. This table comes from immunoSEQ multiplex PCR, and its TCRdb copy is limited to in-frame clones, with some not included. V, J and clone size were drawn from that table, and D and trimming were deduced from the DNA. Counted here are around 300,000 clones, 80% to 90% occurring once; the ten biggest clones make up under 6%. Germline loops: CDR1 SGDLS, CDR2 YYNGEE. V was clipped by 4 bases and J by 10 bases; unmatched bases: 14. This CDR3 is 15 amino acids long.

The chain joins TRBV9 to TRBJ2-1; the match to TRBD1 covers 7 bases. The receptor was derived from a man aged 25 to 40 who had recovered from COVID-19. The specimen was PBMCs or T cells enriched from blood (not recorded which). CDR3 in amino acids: CASSQGNTGTAEQFF. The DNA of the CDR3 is TGTGCCAGCAGCCAAGGGAACACCGGGACAGCGGAGCAGTTCTTC.